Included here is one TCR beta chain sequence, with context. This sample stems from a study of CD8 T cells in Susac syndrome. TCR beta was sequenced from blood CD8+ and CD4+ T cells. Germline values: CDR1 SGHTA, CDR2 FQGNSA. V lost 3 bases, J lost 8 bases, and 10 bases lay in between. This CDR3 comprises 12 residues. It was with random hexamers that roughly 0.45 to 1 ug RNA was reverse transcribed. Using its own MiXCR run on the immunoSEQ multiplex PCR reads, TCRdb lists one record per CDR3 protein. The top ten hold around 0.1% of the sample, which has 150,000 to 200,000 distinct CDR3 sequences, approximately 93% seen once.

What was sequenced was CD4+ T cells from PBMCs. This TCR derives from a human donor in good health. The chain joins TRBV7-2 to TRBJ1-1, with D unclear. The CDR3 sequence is CASSFPTPEAFF. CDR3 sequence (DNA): TGTGCCAGCAGCTTCCCTACCCCAGAAGCTTTCTTT.